A selection of T cell receptor beta chains follows, all from one sample in a study of beta chain features in type 1 diabetes. Assay: immunoSEQ multiplex PCR; the TCRdb copy retains only in-frame clones and omits some. This sample has 350,000 to 450,000 clones; around 14% occur once, and the top ten carry 0.03% to 0.04%. Specimen: naive CD4+ T cells from blood. Receptors originate from a young man in good health. Each CDR3 is given with its conserved first and last residue. D genes are given only for firm matches.

d_call | j_call | v_call | cdr3_aa
TRBD2 | TRBJ2-1 | TRBV4-2 | CASSQEGLAGVNEQFF
TRBD2 | TRBJ2-4 | TRBV30 | CAWTASGRVAKNIQYF
- | TRBJ2-3 | TRBV7-2 | CAGGPRMTTQYF
- | TRBJ2-5 | TRBV7-9 | CASSLDTRQETQYF
- | TRBJ1-1 | TRBV14 | CASSQVGLGEAFF
- | TRBJ1-2 | TRBV10-2 | CASSDWDGYGYTF
- | TRBJ2-5 | TRBV6-5 | CASSYTAKETQYF
TRBD1 | TRBJ2-1 | TRBV5-4 | CASSQGQVNNEQFF
- | TRBJ2-5 | TRBV11-1 | CASSLARQSQETQYF
TRBD1 | TRBJ2-5 | TRBV25-1 | CASSDRGGGETQYF
- | TRBJ2-1 | TRBV9 | CASSVGAGTYNEQFF
- | TRBJ2-1 | TRBV19 | CATGGHSYNEQFF